This is a list of T cell receptor beta chains from one sample in a study of a mutant IDH1 vaccine in newly diagnosed glioma. Antigens for these TCRs are unknown. TCRdb keeps only in-frame clones here, not all; method: immunoSEQ multiplex PCR. The table includes fewer than 75,000 clones, roughly 80% detected once. The sequenced sample was PBMCs, obtained from a glioma patient whose treatment included an IDH1 peptide vaccine. The source is a woman aged 50 to 65 with glioma. Each CDR3 is given with its conserved first and last residue. The order of the fields is V gene, D gene, J gene, clone size, CDR3 protein, CDR3 DNA. The D gene is left open where the match is weak. For some rows the clone size is stated as once, few or many, or as a class when expanded; others skip it.

V: TRBV10-2
D: TRBD1
J: TRBJ2-3
size: -
CDR3: CASRLDRGLVDTQYF
DNA: TGCGCCAGCAGGCTCGACAGGGGGCTGGTCGATACGCAGTATTTT

V: TRBV7-7
D: TRBD2
J: TRBJ2-7
size: -
CDR3: CASSLGRETEQYF
DNA: TGTGCTAGCAGCTTAGGGAGGGAAACCGAGCAGTACTTC

V: TRBV19
D: -
J: TRBJ1-2
size: -
CDR3: CASTVSGPRVTYGYTF
DNA: TGTGCCAGTACGGTTTCGGGGCCCCGGGTTACCTATGGCTACACCTTC

V: TRBV7-9
D: -
J: TRBJ1-3
size: -
CDR3: CASSLGGRNSGNTIYF
DNA: TGTGCCAGCAGCTTAGGGGGCAGGAACTCTGGAAACACCATATATTTT

V: TRBV14
D: -
J: TRBJ1-1
size: -
CDR3: CASSRRLSTGNTEAFF
DNA: TGTGCCAGCAGCCGACGATTATCAACAGGGAACACTGAAGCTTTCTTT

V: TRBV4-1
D: TRBD1
J: TRBJ1-1
size: -
CDR3: CASSLRPTGPNTEAFF
DNA: TGCGCCAGCAGCCTGCGACCGACAGGGCCAAACACTGAAGCTTTCTTT

V: TRBV15
D: -
J: TRBJ1-4
size: -
CDR3: CATSRGAGTVEKLFF
DNA: TGTGCCACCAGCAGGGGTGCCGGGACGGTAGAAAAACTGTTTTTT

V: TRBV9
D: TRBD2
J: TRBJ2-7
size: -
CDR3: CASSLAGGTYEQYF
DNA: TGTGCCAGCAGCCTAGCGGGGGGAACCTACGAGCAGTACTTC

V: TRBV19
D: -
J: TRBJ1-5
size: -
CDR3: CASSTQGGQFQPQHF
DNA: TGTGCCAGTAGTACTCAAGGTGGACAGTTTCAGCCCCAGCATTTT

V: TRBV7-8
D: TRBD2
J: TRBJ2-2
size: -
CDR3: CASSLAASGAKGAGELFF
DNA: TGTGCCAGCAGCTTAGCGGCTAGCGGGGCGAAAGGGGCCGGGGAGCTGTTTTTT

V: TRBV6-5
D: -
J: TRBJ2-1
size: -
CDR3: CASKVGVGDNEQFF
DNA: TGTGCCAGCAAGGTAGGGGTGGGGGACAATGAGCAGTTCTTC

V: TRBV9
D: TRBD2
J: TRBJ2-7
size: -
CDR3: CASSPSGGSYEQYF
DNA: TGTGCCAGCAGCCCTAGCGGGGGATCCTACGAGCAGTACTTC

V: TRBV14
D: -
J: TRBJ2-1
size: -
CDR3: CASSPRDHNEQFF
DNA: TGTGCCAGCAGCCCCCGGGACCACAATGAGCAGTTCTTC

V: TRBV5-6
D: TRBD1
J: TRBJ1-6
size: -
CDR3: CASSLTGTGNSPLHF
DNA: TGTGCCAGCAGCTTGACCGGGACAGGTAATTCACCCCTCCACTTT

V: TRBV5-6
D: -
J: TRBJ1-4
size: -
CDR3: CASSLNQDPPTTTNEKLFF
DNA: TGTGCCAGCAGCTTGAATCAGGACCCCCCAACTACAACTAATGAAAAACTGTTTTTT

V: TRBV28
D: -
J: TRBJ1-2
size: -
CDR3: CASLAGGNYGYTF
DNA: TGTGCCAGCTTGGCAGGAGGTAACTATGGCTACACCTTC

V: TRBV20-1
D: -
J: TRBJ2-7
size: -
CDR3: CSVPSSYEQYF
DNA: TGCAGTGTGCCGAGCTCCTACGAGCAGTACTTC

V: TRBV29-1
D: TRBD1
J: TRBJ1-2
size: -
CDR3: CSVEAEGGGYGYTF
DNA: TGCAGCGTTGAAGCCGAAGGGGGCGGCTATGGCTACACCTTC

V: TRBV27
D: -
J: TRBJ2-7
size: -
CDR3: CASSLSLWGAYEQYF
DNA: TGTGCCAGCAGTTTATCGCTGTGGGGAGCCTACGAGCAGTACTTC

V: TRBV5-4
D: TRBD1
J: TRBJ2-7
size: -
CDR3: CASSWGQGYEQYF
DNA: TGTGCCAGCAGCTGGGGACAGGGCTACGAGCAGTACTTC

V: TRBV6-6
D: TRBD1
J: TRBJ1-5
size: -
CDR3: CASSTDRGEVGQPQHF
DNA: TGTGCCAGCAGCACTGACAGGGGTGAGGTGGGGCAGCCCCAGCATTTT

V: TRBV9
D: TRBD2
J: TRBJ2-1
size: -
CDR3: CASSFGTSHLF
DNA: TGTGCCAGCAGCTTCGGGACTAGCCATCTCTTC

V: TRBV5-4
D: -
J: TRBJ2-5
size: -
CDR3: CASSSLQGAQETQYF
DNA: TGTGCCAGCAGCTCCCTCCAAGGGGCTCAAGAGACCCAGTACTTC

V: TRBV5-6
D: -
J: TRBJ1-5
size: -
CDR3: CASSLLNDRSNQPQHF
DNA: TGTGCCAGCAGCCTCCTAAACGACAGGAGCAATCAGCCCCAGCATTTT

V: TRBV19
D: TRBD2
J: TRBJ2-1
size: -
CDR3: CASSPRGRVGDEQFF
DNA: TGTGCCAGTAGTCCCCGAGGGAGGGTGGGCGATGAGCAGTTCTTC

V: TRBV9
D: -
J: TRBJ1-5
size: -
CDR3: CASSVGVGGGQPQHF
DNA: TGTGCCAGCAGCGTAGGAGTCGGCGGAGGTCAGCCCCAGCATTTT

V: TRBV29-1
D: TRBD1
J: TRBJ1-3
size: once
CDR3: CSVEGTGGGNTIYF
DNA: TGCAGCGTTGAAGGGACAGGGGGAGGAAACACCATATATTTT

V: TRBV5-1
D: TRBD1
J: TRBJ2-3
size: -
CDR3: CASSLKGQGTDTQYF
DNA: TGCGCCAGCAGCTTGAAAGGACAGGGCACAGATACGCAGTATTTT

V: TRBV4-1
D: TRBD2
J: TRBJ2-3
size: -
CDR3: CASSQGSGGASDTQYF
DNA: TGCGCCAGCAGCCAAGGGAGCGGGGGGGCCTCAGATACGCAGTATTTT

V: TRBV14
D: -
J: TRBJ1-1
size: few
CDR3: CASSQEANTEAFF
DNA: TGTGCCAGCAGCCAGGAAGCCAACACTGAAGCTTTCTTT

V: TRBV4-1
D: -
J: TRBJ2-3
size: once
CDR3: CASSQDLGQQTTQYF
DNA: TGCGCCAGCAGCCAAGATCTAGGACAGCAGACTACGCAGTATTTT

V: TRBV2
D: -
J: TRBJ1-5
size: -
CDR3: CASSADSSNQPQHF
DNA: TGTGCCAGCAGTGCGGATTCGAGCAATCAGCCCCAGCATTTT

V: TRBV29-1
D: -
J: TRBJ1-4
size: -
CDR3: CSARLGATNEKLFF
DNA: TGCAGCGCCCGGCTAGGGGCAACTAATGAAAAACTGTTTTTT

V: TRBV7-2
D: -
J: TRBJ1-6
size: -
CDR3: CASSFTGPNSPLHF
DNA: TGTGCCAGCAGCTTCACAGGGCCCAATTCACCCCTCCACTTT

V: TRBV5-6
D: -
J: TRBJ2-1
size: -
CDR3: CASSHLRYNEQFF
DNA: TGTGCCAGCAGCCACCTCCGGTACAATGAGCAGTTCTTC

V: TRBV10-1
D: -
J: TRBJ1-6
size: -
CDR3: CASSDLLGGIDLTLHF
DNA: TGCGCCAGCAGTGACCTTCTTGGGGGGATCGATCTAACCCTCCACTTT

V: TRBV5-1
D: TRBD1
J: TRBJ1-1
size: -
CDR3: CASSLGQGSVNTEAFF
DNA: TGCGCCAGCAGCCTGGGACAGGGAAGCGTGAACACTGAAGCTTTCTTT

V: TRBV7-3
D: -
J: TRBJ2-6
size: -
CDR3: CASSLYHSSGANVLTF
DNA: TGTGCCAGCAGCTTATACCACAGCTCTGGGGCCAACGTCCTGACTTTC

V: TRBV5-5
D: TRBD1
J: TRBJ1-2
size: -
CDR3: CASSLVWDRDNYGYTF
DNA: TGTGCCAGCAGCTTGGTGTGGGACAGGGATAACTATGGCTACACCTTC

V: TRBV10-3
D: -
J: TRBJ2-2
size: once
CDR3: CAISDQAAGNTGELFF
DNA: TGTGCCATCAGTGATCAGGCCGCTGGGAACACCGGGGAGCTGTTTTTT

V: TRBV4-1
D: TRBD2
J: TRBJ2-1
size: -
CDR3: CASSQLYGSGTYNEQFF
DNA: TGCGCCAGCAGCCAATTATACGGTAGCGGGACCTACAATGAGCAGTTCTTC

V: TRBV19
D: -
J: TRBJ2-7
size: -
CDR3: CASSIPEGGRYF
DNA: TGTGCCAGTAGTATCCCGGAGGGCGGACGGTACTTC

V: TRBV5-1
D: -
J: TRBJ2-5
size: -
CDR3: CASSLGGYETQYF
DNA: TGCGCCAGCAGCTTGGGAGGGTATGAGACCCAGTACTTC

V: TRBV7-2
D: -
J: TRBJ1-5
size: once
CDR3: CASSSGSPYSNQPQHF
DNA: TGTGCCAGCAGCTCCGGGTCTCCTTATAGCAATCAGCCCCAGCATTTT

V: TRBV6-6
D: -
J: TRBJ2-5
size: -
CDR3: CASNRGETQYF
DNA: TGTGCCAGCAATCGGGGAGAGACCCAGTACTTC

V: TRBV7-9
D: -
J: TRBJ2-1
size: few
CDR3: CASKRGTGGEQFF
DNA: TGTGCCAGCAAGAGGGGGACGGGAGGCGAGCAGTTCTTC